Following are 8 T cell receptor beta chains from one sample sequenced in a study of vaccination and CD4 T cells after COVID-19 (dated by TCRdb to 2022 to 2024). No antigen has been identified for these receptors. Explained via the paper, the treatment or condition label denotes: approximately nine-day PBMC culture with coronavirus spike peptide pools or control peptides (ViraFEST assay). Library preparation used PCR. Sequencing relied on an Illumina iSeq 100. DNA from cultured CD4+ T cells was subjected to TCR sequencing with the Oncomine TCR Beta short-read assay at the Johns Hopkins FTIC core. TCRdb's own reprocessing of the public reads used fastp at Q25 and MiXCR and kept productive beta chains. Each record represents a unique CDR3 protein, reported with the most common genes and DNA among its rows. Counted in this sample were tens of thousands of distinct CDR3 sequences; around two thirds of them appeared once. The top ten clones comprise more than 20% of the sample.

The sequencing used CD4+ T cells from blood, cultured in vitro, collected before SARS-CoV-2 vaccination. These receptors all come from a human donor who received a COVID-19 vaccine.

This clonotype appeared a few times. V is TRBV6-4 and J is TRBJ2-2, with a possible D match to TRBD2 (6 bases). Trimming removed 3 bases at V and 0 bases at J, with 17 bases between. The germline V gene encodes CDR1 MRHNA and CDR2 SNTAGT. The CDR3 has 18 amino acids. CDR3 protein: CASSEFPGLHANTGELFF. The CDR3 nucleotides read TGTGCCAGCAGTGAATTCCCGGGACTTCACGCGAACACCGGGGAGCTGTTTTTT.

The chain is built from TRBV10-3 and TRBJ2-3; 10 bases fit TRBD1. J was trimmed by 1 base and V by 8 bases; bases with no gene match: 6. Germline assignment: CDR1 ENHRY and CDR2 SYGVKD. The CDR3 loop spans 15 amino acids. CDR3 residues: CAIGQTGGGTDTQYF. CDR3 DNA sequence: TGTGCCATCGGCCAGACAGGGGGCGGCACAGATACGCAGTATTTT.

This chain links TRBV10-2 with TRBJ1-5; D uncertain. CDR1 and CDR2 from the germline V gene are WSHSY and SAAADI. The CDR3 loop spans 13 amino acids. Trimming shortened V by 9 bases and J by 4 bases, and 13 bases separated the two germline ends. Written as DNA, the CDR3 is TGCGCCAGTGCTCCGGGATCAAATCAGCCCCAGCATTTT. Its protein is CASAPGSNQPQHF.

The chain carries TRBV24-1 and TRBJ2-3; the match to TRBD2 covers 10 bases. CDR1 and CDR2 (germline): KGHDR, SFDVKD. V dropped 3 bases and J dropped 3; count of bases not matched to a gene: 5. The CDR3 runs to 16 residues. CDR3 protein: CATSDDSGGRTDTQYF. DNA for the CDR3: TGTGCCACCAGTGATGATAGCGGGGGGCGGACAGATACGCAGTATTTT.

CDR3 sequence: CAWSVSQGAMYF. The CDR3 DNA reads TGTGCCTGGAGTGTAAGCCAGGGGGCGATGTACTTC. V and J are TRBV30 and TRBJ2-7; 8 bases map to TRBD1. CDR1 GTSNPN and CDR2 SVGIG come from the germline V gene (reference sequence). The CDR3 runs to 12 residues. J lost 12 bases, V lost 0 bases, and 7 bases had no gene match.

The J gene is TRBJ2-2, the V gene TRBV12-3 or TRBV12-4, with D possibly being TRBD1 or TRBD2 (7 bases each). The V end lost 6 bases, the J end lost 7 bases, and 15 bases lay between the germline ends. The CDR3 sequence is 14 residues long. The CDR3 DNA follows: TGTGCCAGCAGCCCGACAGGGAGGGGCGGGGAGCTGTTTTTT. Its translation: CASSPTGRGGELFF.

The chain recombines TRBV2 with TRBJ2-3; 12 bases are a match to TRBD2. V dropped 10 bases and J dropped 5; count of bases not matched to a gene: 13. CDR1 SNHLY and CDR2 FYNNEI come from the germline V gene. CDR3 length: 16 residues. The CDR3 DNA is TGTGCCACCGAAGGTTCTAGCGGGGGGGCCGAAGATACGCAGTATTTT. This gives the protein CATEGSSGGAEDTQYF.

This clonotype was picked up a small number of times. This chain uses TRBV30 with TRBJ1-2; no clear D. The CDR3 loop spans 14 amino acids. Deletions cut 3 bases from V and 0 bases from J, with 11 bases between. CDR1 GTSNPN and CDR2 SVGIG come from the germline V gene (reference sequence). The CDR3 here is CAWRKRRTNYGYTF. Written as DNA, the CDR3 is TGTGCCTGGAGGAAAAGGCGAACTAACTATGGCTACACCTTC.